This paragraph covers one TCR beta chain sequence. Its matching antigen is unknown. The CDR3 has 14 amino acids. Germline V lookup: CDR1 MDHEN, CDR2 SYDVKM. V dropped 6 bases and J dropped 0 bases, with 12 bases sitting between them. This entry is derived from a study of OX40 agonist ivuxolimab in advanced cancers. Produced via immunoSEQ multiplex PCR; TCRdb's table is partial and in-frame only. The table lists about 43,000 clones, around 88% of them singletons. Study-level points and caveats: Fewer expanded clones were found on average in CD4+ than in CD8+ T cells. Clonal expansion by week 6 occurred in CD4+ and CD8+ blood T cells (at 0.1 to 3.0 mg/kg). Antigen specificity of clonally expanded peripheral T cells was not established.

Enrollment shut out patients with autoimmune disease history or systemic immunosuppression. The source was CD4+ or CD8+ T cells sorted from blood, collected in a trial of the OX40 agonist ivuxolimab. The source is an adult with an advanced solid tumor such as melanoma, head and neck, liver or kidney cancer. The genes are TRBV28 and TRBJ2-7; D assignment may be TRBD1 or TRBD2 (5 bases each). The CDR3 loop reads CASSGAASSYEQYF. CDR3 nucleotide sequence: TGTGCCAGCAGCGGGGCAGCGAGCTCCTACGAGCAGTACTTC.